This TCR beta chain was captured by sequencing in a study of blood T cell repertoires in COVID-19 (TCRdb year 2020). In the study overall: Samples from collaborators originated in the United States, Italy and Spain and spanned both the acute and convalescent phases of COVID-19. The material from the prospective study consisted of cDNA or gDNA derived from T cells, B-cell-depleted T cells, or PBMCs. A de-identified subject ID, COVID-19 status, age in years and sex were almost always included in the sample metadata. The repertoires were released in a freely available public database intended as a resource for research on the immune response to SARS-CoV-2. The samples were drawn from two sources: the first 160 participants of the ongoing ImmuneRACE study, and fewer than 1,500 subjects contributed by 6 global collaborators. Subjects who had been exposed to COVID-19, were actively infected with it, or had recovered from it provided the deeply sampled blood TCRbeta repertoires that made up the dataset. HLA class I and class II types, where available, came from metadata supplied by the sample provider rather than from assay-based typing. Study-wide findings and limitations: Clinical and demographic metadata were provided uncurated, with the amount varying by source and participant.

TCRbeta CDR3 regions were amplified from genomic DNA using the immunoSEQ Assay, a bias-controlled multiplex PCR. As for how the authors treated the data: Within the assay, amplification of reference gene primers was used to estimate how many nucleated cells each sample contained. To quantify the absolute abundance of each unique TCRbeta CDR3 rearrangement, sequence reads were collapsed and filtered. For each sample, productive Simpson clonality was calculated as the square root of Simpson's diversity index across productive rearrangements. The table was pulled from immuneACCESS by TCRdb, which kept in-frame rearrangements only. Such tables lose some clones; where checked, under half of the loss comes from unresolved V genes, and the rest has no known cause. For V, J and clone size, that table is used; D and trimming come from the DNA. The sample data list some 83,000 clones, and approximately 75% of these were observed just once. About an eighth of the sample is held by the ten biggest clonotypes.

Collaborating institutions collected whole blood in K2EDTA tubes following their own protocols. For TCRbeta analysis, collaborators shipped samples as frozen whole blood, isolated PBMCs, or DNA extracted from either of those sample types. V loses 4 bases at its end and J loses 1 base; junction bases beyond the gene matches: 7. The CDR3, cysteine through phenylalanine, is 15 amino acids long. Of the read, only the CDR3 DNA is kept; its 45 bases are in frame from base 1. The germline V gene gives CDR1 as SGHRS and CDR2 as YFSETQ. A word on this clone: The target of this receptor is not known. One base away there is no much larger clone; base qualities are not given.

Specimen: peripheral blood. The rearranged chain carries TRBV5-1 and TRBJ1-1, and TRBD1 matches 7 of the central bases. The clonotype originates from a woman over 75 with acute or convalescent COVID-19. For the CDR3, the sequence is CASSPQGQSNTEAFF. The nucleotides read TGCGCCAGCAGCCCCCAGGGACAGTCGAACACTGAAGCTTTCTTT.